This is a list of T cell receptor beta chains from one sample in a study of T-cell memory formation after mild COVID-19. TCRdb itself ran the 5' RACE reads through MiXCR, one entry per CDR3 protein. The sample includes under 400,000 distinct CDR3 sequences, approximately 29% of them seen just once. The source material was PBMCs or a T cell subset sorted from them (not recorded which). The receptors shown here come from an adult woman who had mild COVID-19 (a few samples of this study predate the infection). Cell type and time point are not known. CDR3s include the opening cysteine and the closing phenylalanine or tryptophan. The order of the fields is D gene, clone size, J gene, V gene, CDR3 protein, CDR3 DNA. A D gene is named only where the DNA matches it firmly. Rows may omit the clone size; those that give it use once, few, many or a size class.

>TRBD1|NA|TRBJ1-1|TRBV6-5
CASRSHPRTGGTEAFF
TGTGCCAGCAGATCCCACCCGCGGACAGGGGGCACTGAAGCTTTCTTT
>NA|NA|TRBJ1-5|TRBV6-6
CASSYGSKTNSNQPQHF
TGTGCCAGCAGTTACGGCTCCAAGACAAATAGCAATCAGCCCCAGCATTTT
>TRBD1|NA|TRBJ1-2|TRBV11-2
CASSYDRVGYTF
TGTGCCAGCAGCTATGACAGGGTTGGCTACACCTTC
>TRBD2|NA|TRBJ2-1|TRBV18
CASSPQNAGGPYNEQFF
TGTGCCAGCTCACCACAAAATGCGGGGGGCCCCTACAATGAGCAGTTCTTC
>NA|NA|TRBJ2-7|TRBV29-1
CSAWDNSYEQYF
TGCAGCGCGTGGGACAACTCCTACGAGCAGTACTTC
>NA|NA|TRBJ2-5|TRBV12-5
CASGLGGEGETQYF
TGTGCTAGTGGTTTGGGGGGTGAAGGAGAGACCCAGTACTTC
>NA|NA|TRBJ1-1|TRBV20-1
CSARAPWGAMNTEAFF
TGCAGTGCTAGAGCCCCGTGGGGGGCCATGAACACTGAAGCTTTCTTT
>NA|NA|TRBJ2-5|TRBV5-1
CASAGGLQETQYF
TGCGCCAGCGCAGGGGGACTACAAGAGACCCAGTACTTC
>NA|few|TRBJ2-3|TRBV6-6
CASSYETADTQYF
TGTGCCAGCAGTTATGAGACGGCAGATACGCAGTATTTT
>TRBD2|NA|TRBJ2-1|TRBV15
CATSENGGTYNEQFF
TGTGCCACCAGTGAGAACGGGGGGACCTACAATGAGCAGTTCTTC
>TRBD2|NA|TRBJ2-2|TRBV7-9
CASSLAWTSSTGELFF
TGTGCCAGCAGCTTAGCGTGGACTAGCAGTACCGGGGAGCTGTTTTTT
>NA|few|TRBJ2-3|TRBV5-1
CASSFPSSTDTQYF
TGCGCCAGCAGCTTCCCATCTAGCACAGATACGCAGTATTTT
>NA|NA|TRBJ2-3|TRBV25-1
CASSELAMGTDTQYF
TGTGCCAGCAGTGAACTAGCCATGGGCACAGATACGCAGTATTTT
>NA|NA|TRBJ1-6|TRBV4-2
CASSQERVGSGSPLHF
TGTGCCAGCAGCCAAGAAAGGGTGGGTTCTGGATCACCCCTCCACTTT
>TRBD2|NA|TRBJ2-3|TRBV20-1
CSARDRRLAGTDTQYF
TGCAGTGCTAGAGATCGGAGACTAGCGGGCACAGATACGCAGTATTTT
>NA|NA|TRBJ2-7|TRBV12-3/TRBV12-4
CASSLAHTYEQYF
TGTGCCAGCAGTTTAGCACATACCTACGAGCAGTACTTC
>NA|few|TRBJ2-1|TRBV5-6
CASTEVGRSYNEQFF
TGTGCCAGCACCGAGGTAGGACGCTCCTACAATGAGCAGTTCTTC
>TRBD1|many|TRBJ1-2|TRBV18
CASSPGQGHGYTF
TGTGCCAGCTCGCCAGGACAGGGGCATGGCTACACCTTC
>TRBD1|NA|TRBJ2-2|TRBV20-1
CSASTENRGLTTGELFF
TGCAGTGCTAGCACGGAAAACAGGGGTTTGACCACCGGGGAGCTGTTTTTT
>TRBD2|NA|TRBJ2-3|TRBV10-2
CASRSAAGGSDTQYF
TGCGCCAGCCGATCGGCCGCGGGAGGGTCAGATACGCAGTATTTT
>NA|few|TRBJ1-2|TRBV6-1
CATVQGIMEYGYTF
TGTGCCACCGTCCAGGGTATCATGGAGTATGGCTACACCTTC
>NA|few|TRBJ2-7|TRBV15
CATSRDSFSTYEQYF
TGTGCCACCAGCAGAGATAGCTTTTCTACCTACGAGCAGTACTTC
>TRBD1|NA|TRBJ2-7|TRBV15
CATSRDGTAYEQYF
TGTGCCACCAGCAGAGATGGGACAGCGTACGAGCAGTACTTC
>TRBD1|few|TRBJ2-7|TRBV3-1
CASSRDRDHEQYF
TGTGCCAGCAGCCGGGACAGGGACCACGAGCAGTACTTC
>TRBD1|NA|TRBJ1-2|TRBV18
CASSQHLDRAPGDYGYTF
TGTGCCAGCTCACAACACCTTGACAGGGCACCAGGGGACTATGGCTACACCTTC
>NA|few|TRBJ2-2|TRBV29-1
CSVPTNTGELFF
TGCAGCGTTCCGACTAACACCGGGGAGCTGTTTTTT
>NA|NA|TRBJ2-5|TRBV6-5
CASSLLGGLETQYF
TGTGCCAGCAGTCTCCTCGGCGGGCTAGAGACCCAGTACTTC
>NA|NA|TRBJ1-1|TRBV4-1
CASSQPKTGNTEAFF
TGCGCCAGCAGCCAACCAAAGACAGGGAACACTGAAGCTTTCTTT